A selection of T cell receptor beta chains follows, all from one sample in a study of graft-versus-host responses after intestinal transplantation. Clones were sequenced by immunoSEQ multiplex PCR, and TCRdb holds only the in-frame ones, with some missing. The sample has fewer than 9,500 clones, 69% seen once. The sample in question was ileum tissue, obtained around 240 days after intestinal transplantation. These receptors all stem from a human patient who received an intestinal transplant, so some T cells may come from the graft donor. Each CDR3 is given without its conserved first and last residue. Fields, in order: V gene, J gene, CDR3 protein.

V: TRBV6-1
J: TRBJ1-3
CDR3: AGRGGSNSGNTIY

V: TRBV6-1
J: TRBJ2-1
CDR3: ASSRDLYNEQF

V: TRBV4-2
J: TRBJ1-5
CDR3: ASSQVPGGPHQPQH

V: TRBV5-1
J: TRBJ2-3
CDR3: ASSFGSGAPTDTQY

V: TRBV2
J: TRBJ2-1
CDR3: ASGLNEQF

V: TRBV6-1
J: TRBJ2-7
CDR3: ASSARTGSPYEQY

V: TRBV2
J: TRBJ1-2
CDR3: ASTTGRGNYGYT

V: TRBV9
J: TRBJ2-3
CDR3: ASSVGGTDTQY

V: TRBV27
J: TRBJ2-3
CDR3: ASSFSVHRDTQY

V: TRBV19
J: TRBJ1-2
CDR3: ASRWQGAPGGYT

V: TRBV11-2
J: TRBJ1-1
CDR3: ASSLVGQGYTEAF

V: TRBV5-1
J: TRBJ1-2
CDR3: ASSQTVGDGYT

V: TRBV9
J: TRBJ2-5
CDR3: ASSVGGGRETQY

V: TRBV6-4
J: TRBJ2-1
CDR3: ASSDSGGYNEQF

V: TRBV28
J: TRBJ1-4
CDR3: ASSFSIFPEKLF

V: TRBV7-6
J: TRBJ2-6
CDR3: ASSLHSGANVLT

V: TRBV7-3
J: TRBJ2-1
CDR3: ASSLELVNEQF

V: TRBV6-5
J: TRBJ2-3
CDR3: ASSYSGGTDTQY

V: TRBV9
J: TRBJ1-2
CDR3: ASSPAGTGGVGYGYT

V: TRBV7-9
J: TRBJ2-5
CDR3: ASSLRGGKETQY

V: TRBV5-6
J: TRBJ2-3
CDR3: ASSLRLAGARTDTQY

V: TRBV7-2
J: TRBJ2-5
CDR3: ASSRPLILERGETQY

V: TRBV11-2
J: TRBJ1-1
CDR3: ASSHHNRGRDTEAF

V: TRBV21-1
J: TRBJ2-1
CDR3: RKDVTGKRNNEQF

V: TRBV2
J: TRBJ2-1
CDR3: ASSLAGGGPLGEQF

V: TRBV7-6
J: TRBJ2-5
CDR3: ASSSLRGDQETQY

V: TRBV6-1
J: TRBJ1-4
CDR3: ASSKTNSSPKLF

V: TRBV19
J: TRBJ1-2
CDR3: ASSTNRQGNPNYGYT

V: TRBV28
J: TRBJ2-7
CDR3: ASSFHSGTSGYEQY

V: TRBV5-1
J: TRBJ2-5
CDR3: ASSFGTGVETQY

V: TRBV7-3
J: TRBJ1-3
CDR3: ASSLSGDSRNTIY

V: TRBV2
J: TRBJ2-1
CDR3: ASRDNRPSSYNEQF

V: TRBV19
J: TRBJ1-5
CDR3: ASRYRVNNQPQH

V: TRBV29-1
J: TRBJ1-2
CDR3: SVEEPGTIYGYT

V: TRBV28
J: TRBJ2-2
CDR3: ASGLRDTGELF

V: TRBV27
J: TRBJ1-2
CDR3: ASSLSGRDYGYT

V: TRBV12-5
J: TRBJ2-1
CDR3: ASRVSYNEQF

V: TRBV28
J: TRBJ2-4
CDR3: ASSFQYEGATKNIQY

V: TRBV29-1
J: TRBJ1-4
CDR3: SVWDGTEKLF

V: TRBV19
J: TRBJ1-5
CDR3: ASSFDRGNQPQH

V: TRBV5-1
J: TRBJ2-5
CDR3: ASSLRDFGETQY

V: TRBV9
J: TRBJ2-3
CDR3: ASSPRGGRTDTQY

V: TRBV5-4
J: TRBJ2-2
CDR3: ASSLGLAGVTGELF

V: TRBV5-5
J: TRBJ1-1
CDR3: ASSQTGTGGAVLDEAF

V: TRBV5-6
J: TRBJ1-2
CDR3: ASSSGDYGYT

V: TRBV7-3
J: TRBJ2-5
CDR3: ASSLTRGLETQY

V: TRBV1
J: TRBJ2-2
CDR3: TSSQEFTSGGTGELF